The next 18 T cell receptor beta chains were all read from a single sample in a study of blood T cell repertoires in COVID-19. The repertoire was sequenced with immunoSEQ multiplex PCR; TCRdb's copy has only in-frame clones and lacks some. The sample lists some 110,000 clones, about 85% occurring once. The sequencing input was peripheral blood. The source is a human donor in a cohort sampled during active COVID-19.

This chain links TRBV6-5 with TRBJ2-7; D is perhaps TRBD2 (6 bases). The CDR3 runs to 14 residues. The V and J ends lost 6 bases and 0 bases respectively, with 12 bases between them. CDR1 and CDR2 (germline): MNHEY, SVGAGI. The CDR3 reads CASSLPGSSYEQYF. The DNA for the CDR3 is TGTGCCAGCAGCCTACCCGGGAGCTCCTACGAGCAGTACTTC.

The J gene is TRBJ1-5, the V gene TRBV7-8; 9 positions match TRBD1. J was trimmed by 4 bases and V by 3 bases; bases with no gene match: 10. From germline, CDR1 is SGHVS and CDR2 FQNEAQ. This CDR3 region has 17 residues. This chain's CDR3 is CASSFRQGQGSNQPQHF. DNA of the CDR3: TGTGCCAGCAGCTTTAGGCAGGGACAGGGATCAAATCAGCCCCAGCATTTT.

Written as DNA, the CDR3 is TGTGCCAGTAGGAAAGACAGGGGCGGCGAGCAGTACTTC. This codes for CASRKDRGGEQYF. The chain combines TRBV19 with TRBJ2-7, with 8 positions matching TRBD1. The CDR3 totals 13 residues. The germline CDR1 and CDR2 sequences are LNHDA and SQIVND (reference sequence). V shed 6 bases, J shed 6 bases, and the junction held 7 bases outside the gene matches.

As DNA, the CDR3 is TGTGCCAGCAGCGTAGGTGCAGCAGAGAACCTTGAGGGGCAGTACTTC. This sequence encodes CASSVGAAENLEGQYF. The rearrangement links TRBV9 to TRBJ2-7; D perhaps matches TRBD2 (5 bases). The CDR3 loop spans 16 amino acids. Trimming took 0 bases from V and 9 from J, leaving 22 bases between them. The germline CDR1 and CDR2 sequences are SGDLS and YYNGEE.

The chain is built from TRBV5-4 and TRBJ2-1; TRBD2 agrees at 7 bases. V trimming: 4 bases; J trimming: 4 bases; junction bases outside the gene matches: 8. CDR1 is SGHNT, CDR2 YYREEE, per germline (reference sequence). The CDR3 totals 15 residues. CDR3 region: CASSRGGPGYNEQFF. The CDR3 DNA reads as TGTGCCAGCAGCCGGGGAGGGCCGGGGTACAATGAGCAGTTCTTC.

This chain connects TRBV5-4 to TRBJ1-1; a weak D match, TRBD1 (6 bases). CDR1 is SGHNT and CDR2 is YYREEE in the germline V gene (reference sequence). CDR3 size: 14 residues. Trimming cost V 4 bases and J 0 bases, with 10 bases left between them. The CDR3 sequence is CASSVDSMNTEAFF. The CDR3 nucleotides are TGTGCCAGCAGCGTGGACAGTATGAACACTGAAGCTTTCTTT.

This clone was detected only a few times. The rearrangement links TRBV5-1 to TRBJ1-1; 7 bases map to TRBD1. This CDR3 contains 15 residues. Germline-derived CDR1 and CDR2 are SGHRS and YFSETQ. V lost 4 bases and J lost 0; bases outside the gene matches: 6. For the CDR3, the DNA is TGCGCCAGCAGCCCGAGACAGGGACTGAACACTGAAGCTTTCTTT. It codes for CASSPRQGLNTEAFF.

This clone showed up just once. The genes are TRBV28 and TRBJ2-5; TRBD2 matches at 11 bases. Trimming cost V 1 base and J 2 bases; bases outside gene matches: 0. The CDR3 has 15 residues. CDR1 and CDR2 (germline): MDHEN, SYDVKM. CDR3 in DNA: TGTGCCAGCAGTTTATCTAGCGGGAGGCAAGAGACCCAGTACTTC. It specifies CASSLSSGRQETQYF.

The chain links TRBV9 to TRBJ2-5; 10 positions match TRBD1. Trimming cost V 4 bases and J 4 bases; bases outside gene matches: 7. The germline gives CDR1 SGDLS, CDR2 YYNGEE. CDR3 length equals 15 residues. This chain's CDR3 is CASSRDRGSRETQYF. CDR3 DNA sequence: TGTGCCAGCAGCCGGGACAGGGGTAGCAGAGAGACCCAGTACTTC.

The chain employs TRBV6-5 and TRBJ1-4, with 8 bases fitting TRBD1. CDR3 length: 13 residues. Trimming cost V 8 bases and J 5 bases; bases outside gene matches: 4. Germline V gives CDR1 MNHEY, CDR2 SVGAGI. The chain's CDR3 is CASGQGENEKLFF. In nucleotides, the CDR3 is TGTGCCAGCGGACAGGGTGAGAATGAAAAACTGTTTTTT.

V usage is TRBV3-1 (or the pseudogene TRBV3-2) and J usage is TRBJ1-2, with D hard to call. Trimming stripped 4 bases from V and 7 bases from J, with 13 bases between. The CDR3 consists of 13 residues. Per germline, CDR1 LGHDT and CDR2 YNNKEL (reference sequence). The CDR3 here is CASSRVTDGGYTF. DNA of the CDR3: TGTGCCAGCAGCCGGGTAACAGACGGTGGCTACACCTTC.

The chain has TRBV10-2 and TRBJ2-7, with TRBD1 matching 8 bases. The CDR3 is made up of 15 amino acids. J gave up 0 bases and V 5 bases, and 6 bases lay outside the gene matches. Germline CDR1 and CDR2: WSHSY and SAAADI. The CDR3 coding sequence is TGCGCCAGCAGTTCGGGACAGGTTTCCTCCTACGAGCAGTACTTC. As protein: CASSSGQVSSYEQYF.

This chain joins TRBV11-2 and TRBJ1-5, with 7 bases lining up with TRBD1. V lost 3 bases to trimming and J lost 0 bases; unmatched junction nucleotides: 2. Germline lookup yields CDR1 SGHAT and CDR2 FQNNGV. The CDR3 extends over 15 amino acids. CDR3 nucleotides: TGTGCCAGCAGCTTGGGACAGTATAGCAATCAGCCCCAGCATTTT. Protein sequence: CASSLGQYSNQPQHF.

The rearrangement uses TRBV19 and TRBJ1-5, with 7 bases lining up with TRBD1. CDR3 length equals 16 residues. Trimming cost V 7 bases and J 7 bases; bases outside gene matches: 16. CDR1 and CDR2 from the germline V gene are LNHDA and SQIVND (reference sequence). The CDR3 sequence is CASKHGGPGGRQPQHF. CDR3 DNA sequence: TGTGCCAGTAAGCACGGTGGGCCAGGGGGTCGCCAGCCCCAGCATTTT. The full variable domain, with the rest looked up from reference TRBV19 and TRBJ1-5, is DGGITQSPKYLFRKEGQNVTLSCEQNLNHDAMYWYRQDPGQGLRLIYYSQIVNDFQKGDIAEGYSVSREKKESFPLTVTSAQKNPTAFYLCASKHGGPGGRQPQHFGDGTRLSIL.

The J gene is TRBJ1-2, the V gene TRBV18, with 9 nucleotides matching TRBD1. V shed 1 base and J 8 bases; nucleotides not matched to a gene: 11. Germline V gives CDR1 KGHSH, CDR2 LQKENI. The CDR3 is 16 amino acids. The CDR3 sequence: CASSPRRTGDAGGYTF. The CDR3 coding sequence is TGTGCCAGCTCACCACGGCGGACAGGGGATGCAGGCGGCTACACCTTC.

J is TRBJ2-1 and V is TRBV18; 12 bases match TRBD2. This CDR3 spans 14 amino acids. V was clipped by 11 bases and J by 3 bases; unmatched bases: 5. Germline V gene sequence: CDR1 KGHSH, CDR2 LQKENI. The CDR3 reads CAGRTSGNYNEQFF. CDR3 coding DNA: TGTGCCGGAAGGACTAGCGGGAACTACAATGAGCAGTTCTTC.

The V and J genes are TRBV9 and TRBJ2-1, with D hard to call. From germline, CDR1 is SGDLS and CDR2 YYNGEE. This CDR3 has 15 residues. V lost 0 bases, J lost 0 bases, and 7 bases lay in between. The chain's CDR3 is CASSVAYSSYNEQFF. DNA for the CDR3: TGTGCCAGCAGCGTAGCGTACAGCTCCTACAATGAGCAGTTCTTC.

CDR3 DNA sequence: TGTGCCAGCAGCCCGCTTGGAACAGCGGGGGAAAGCACAGATACGCAGTATTTT. It yields the protein CASSPLGTAGESTDTQYF. The V and J genes are TRBV4-2 and TRBJ2-3; 8 bases line up with TRBD2. The CDR3 totals 18 residues. Trimming removed 4 bases from V and 0 bases from J; junction bases left unmatched: 12. The germline V gene has CDR1 LGHNA and CDR2 YNFKEQ.